This T cell receptor beta chain comes out of a study of cytomegalovirus exposure and HLA in healthy donors. Study overall: The 130 or so validation repertoires were reported in a later analysis to have been generated on the same platform as the roughly 720 first-cohort repertoires.

The donors were members of the approximately 120-subject validation cohort (separate from the approximately 670-subject first cohort). V lost 5 bases and J lost 3, with 4 bases in between. From germline, CDR1 is MDHEN and CDR2 SYDVKM. CDR3 length: 11 amino acids. This clone has a single count. Its antigen is currently unknown. Study-wide points: Investigators reported 150 to 200 TCR beta chains as tied to cytomegalovirus. Most TCRs appeared rarely, but some public TCRs recurred in many donors.

Only in-frame clones appear in the TCRdb table, and some are missing; sequencing was by immunoSEQ multiplex PCR. The sample holds around 98,000 clones, over 75% seen once. V is TRBV28 and J is TRBJ2-5; D is uncertain. The source of this sequence is a young man in good health and CMV-seropositive. Sequences were obtained from PBMCs. The CDR3 loop is CASSIKETQYF. The CDR3 DNA reads as TGTGCCAGCAGTATAAAAGAGACCCAGTACTTC.